Below are 21 T cell receptor beta chains sequenced from a single sample in a study of radiotherapy plus CTLA-4 blockade in lung cancer. Only in-frame clones appear in the TCRdb table, and some are missing; sequencing was by immunoSEQ multiplex PCR. Of 70,000 to 100,000 clones listed, roughly 86% were seen once; the top ten hold approximately 2.2%. The sequences come from peripheral blood, collected from a patient treated with radiotherapy plus ipilimumab. Source of these receptors: a human donor with non-small cell lung cancer who had a partial response to radiotherapy plus ipilimumab.

The genes are TRBV27 and TRBJ1-5; 7 bases map to TRBD1. The germline CDR1 and CDR2 sequences are MNHEY and SMNVEV (reference sequence). V lost 8 bases to trimming and J lost 4 bases; unmatched junction nucleotides: 8. This CDR3 contains 14 residues. The CDR3 reads CASAGTAINQPQHF. In DNA form, the CDR3 reads TGTGCCAGCGCCGGGACAGCAATAAATCAGCCCCAGCATTTT.

This chain links TRBV18 with TRBJ2-7; D possibly corresponds to TRBD1 (6 bases). V was shortened by 1 base and J by 0 bases, with 13 bases between the two germline ends. The germline gives CDR1 KGHSH, CDR2 LQKENI. The CDR3 covers 16 residues. CDR3 DNA sequence: TGTGCCAGCTCACCACTTACAGGGCCCTCCTCCTACGAGCAGTACTTC. The encoded protein is CASSPLTGPSSYEQYF.

The chain recombines TRBV6-1 with TRBJ1-2; 8 positions match TRBD1. The ends lost 6 bases at V and 8 bases at J; junction bases unmatched: 8. Germline V CDR1 and CDR2: MNHNS, SASEGT. This CDR3 contains 13 residues. The CDR3: CASRVTGDGGYTF. The CDR3 DNA is TGTGCCAGCAGAGTGACAGGGGATGGCGGCTACACCTTC.

This clone was seen a single time. The chain is built from TRBV29-1 and TRBJ2-5; 7 nucleotides align to TRBD1. V was clipped by 5 bases and J by 0 bases; unmatched bases: 6. CDR3 size: 14 residues. Germline V lookup: CDR1 SQVTM, CDR2 ANQGSEA. The CDR3 nucleotides are TGCAGCGTTCGCGGACAGGCAAACCAAGAGACCCAGTACTTC. Amino acid sequence: CSVRGQANQETQYF.

V gene TRBV10-3 combines with J gene TRBJ2-7, with 7 bases fitting TRBD1. Germline CDR1 is ENHRY and CDR2 is SYGVKD. This CDR3 comprises 14 residues. V lost 4 bases to trimming and J lost 5 bases; unmatched junction nucleotides: 8. The CDR3 DNA follows: TGTGCCATCAGTGCCTCCGGGACAGCCCACGAGCAGTACGTC. Its translation: CAISASGTAHEQYV.

The chain recombines TRBV28 with TRBJ1-2; 7 bases are a match to TRBD1. This CDR3 region has 16 residues. J was trimmed by 0 bases and V by 7 bases; bases with no gene match: 11. Germline CDR1 reads MDHEN; CDR2 reads SYDVKM. The CDR3 reads CASTTPGQQANYGYTF. CDR3 in DNA: TGTGCCAGCACTACCCCGGGACAGCAAGCTAACTATGGCTACACCTTC.

The chain has TRBV7-9 and TRBJ2-1; D is undetermined. The CDR3 extends over 16 amino acids. Trimming took off 2 bases at V and 1 base at J, with 12 bases between the two ends. Germline V gene sequence: CDR1 SEHNR, CDR2 FQNEAQ (reference sequence). For the CDR3, the DNA is TGTGCCAGCAGCTTATGGGTAACAGCATCCTACAATGAGCAGTTCTTC. Encoded protein: CASSLWVTASYNEQFF. Based on the CDR3 plus reference TRBV7-9 and TRBJ2-1, the full variable domain is DTGVSQNPRHKITKRGQNVTFRCDPISEHNRLYWYRQTLGQGPEFLTYFQNEAQLEKSRLLSDRFSAERPKGSFSTLEIQRTEQGDSAMYLCASSLWVTASYNEQFFGPGTRLTVL.

This chain connects TRBV5-1 to TRBJ2-7, with 12 bases lining up with TRBD1. Germline lookup yields CDR1 SGHRS and CDR2 YFSETQ. This CDR3 region has 14 residues. V trimming: 6 bases; J trimming: 4 bases; junction bases outside the gene matches: 5. The CDR3 nucleotides read TGCGCCAGCAAGGGGACAGGGGGCCGGTACGAGCAGTACTTC. Amino acids: CASKGTGGRYEQYF.

This chain connects TRBV11-2 to TRBJ2-7; D gene uncertain. With 0 bases removed from V and 3 bases from J, the gap between germline ends came to 12 bases. The V gene's germline CDR1 is SGHAT and CDR2 FQNNGV. The CDR3 extends over 15 amino acids. Written as DNA, the CDR3 is TGTGCCAGCAGCTTAGATATACCAGTCCGCTACGAGCAGTACTTC. Translation gives CASSLDIPVRYEQYF.

The V and J genes are TRBV4-1 and TRBJ1-4; a weak D match, TRBD1 (5 bases). CDR3 length: 15 amino acids. Germline V gene sequence: CDR1 MGHRA, CDR2 YSYEKL. Trimming stripped 1 base from V and 8 bases from J, with 14 bases between. The CDR3 protein is CASSQGSRAGEKLFF. CDR3 DNA: TGCGCCAGCAGCCAAGGTTCCAGGGCGGGGGAAAAACTGTTTTTT.

This clone was found once. CDR3 residues: CASSLLFPQQGAGETQYF. The CDR3 DNA follows: TGTGCCAGCAGCTTACTTTTCCCCCAACAGGGTGCAGGAGAGACCCAGTACTTC. The rearrangement uses TRBV11-2 and TRBJ2-5; possibly TRBD1 for D (6 bases). The CDR3 is made up of 18 amino acids. Trimming left V 2 bases short and J 4 bases short, with 23 bases between. CDR1 is SGHAT and CDR2 is FQNNGV in the germline V gene.

The J gene is TRBJ2-2, the V gene TRBV5-4; 7 bases line up with TRBD1. This CDR3 contains 15 residues. Germline trimming cut 3 bases from V and 3 bases from J; bases unmatched to any gene: 5. Germline-derived CDR1 and CDR2 are SGHNT and YYREEE (reference sequence). The CDR3 nucleotides are TGTGCCAGCAGCTCCCGCCAGGGGGACACCGGGGAGCTGTTTTTT. This gives the protein CASSSRQGDTGELFF.

The chain carries TRBV28 and TRBJ1-5; TRBD1 matches at 7 bases. This CDR3 contains 16 residues. Germline values: CDR1 MDHEN, CDR2 SYDVKM. The V gene end was trimmed by 5 bases and the J gene end by 6 bases; junction bases not matched to a gene: 13. Here the CDR3 DNA reads TGTGCCAGCAGTACTCCTGCGACAGGGAAATCTCAGCCCCAGCATTTT. Translation: CASSTPATGKSQPQHF.

V gene TRBV28 combines with J gene TRBJ2-2; 11 bases map to TRBD2. From germline, CDR1 is MDHEN and CDR2 SYDVKM. The CDR3 has 18 amino acids. V gave up 4 bases and J gave up 3 bases; unmatched junction bases: 10. The CDR3 DNA reads TGTGCCAGCAGTTACCCCATAGCGGGAGGGCTCTACACCGGGGAGCTGTTTTTT. Protein: CASSYPIAGGLYTGELFF. The full variable domain, in which reference TRBV28 and TRBJ2-2 provide the parts outside the CDR3, is DVKVTQSSRYLVKRTGEKVFLECVQDMDHENMFWYRQDPGLGLRLIYFSYDVKMKEKGDIPEGYSVSREKKERFSLILESASTNQTSMYLCASSYPIAGGLYTGELFFGEGSRLTVL.

Comment on this clone: The sample holds other DNA sequences that translate to the same CDR3. The chain recombines TRBV7-9 with TRBJ1-1; D is possibly TRBD1 (5 bases). Germline CDR1 SEHNR, CDR2 FQNEAQ (reference sequence). This CDR3 region has 13 residues. The V gene lost 0 bases and the J gene lost 3 bases, with 5 bases spanning the gap. CDR3 sequence reads: CASSLAGDTEAFF. CDR3 nucleotides: TGTGCCAGCAGCTTAGCAGGGGACACTGAAGCTTTCTTT.

The chain links TRBV28 to TRBJ1-4, with D tentatively TRBD1 (6 bases). V lost 8 bases to trimming and J lost 6 bases, with 16 bases between them. The CDR3 totals 14 residues. Germline V CDR1 and CDR2: MDHEN, SYDVKM. This CDR3 reads CASGGAGLDEKLFF. The DNA of the CDR3 is TGTGCCAGCGGGGGGGCAGGGTTGGATGAAAAACTGTTTTTT.

The chain recombines TRBV6-1 with TRBJ1-1; TRBD1 might be the D (5 bases). The CDR3 totals 15 residues. CDR1 and CDR2 from the germline V gene are MNHNS and SASEGT. The V end lost 2 bases, the J end lost 1 base, and 11 bases lay between the germline ends. CDR3: CASSEQGGANTEAFF. The DNA of the CDR3 is TGTGCCAGCAGTGAACAGGGAGGGGCGAACACTGAAGCTTTCTTT.

DNA for the CDR3: TGTGCCAGCAGCTCCCGGGACAGGGAGACTTTGGGTGGCTACACCTTC. Protein product: CASSSRDRETLGGYTF. The chain has TRBV7-9 and TRBJ1-2; 9 positions agree with TRBD1. V shed 4 bases and J 7 bases; nucleotides not matched to a gene: 13. This CDR3 is built from 16 residues. The germline CDR1 and CDR2 sequences are SEHNR and FQNEAQ (reference sequence).

The rearrangement joins TRBV28 to TRBJ2-6; D possibly corresponds to TRBD2 (6 bases). V lost 6 bases to trimming and J lost 4 bases, with 13 bases between them. From germline, CDR1 is MDHEN and CDR2 SYDVKM. This CDR3 spans 15 amino acids. The CDR3 DNA is TGTGCCAGCAGGCTAGGAGGGTCCGGGGCCAACGTCCTGACTTTC. It codes for CASRLGGSGANVLTF.

The rearrangement links TRBV9 to TRBJ2-1; a possible D gene is TRBD2 (5 bases). Germline-derived CDR1 and CDR2 are SGDLS and YYNGEE. This CDR3 has 15 residues. V was pared by 1 base and J by 9 bases, with 17 bases between. CDR3 sequence (DNA): TGTGCCAGCAGCGTACGGTTCGATCGGGCGGGTGAGCAGTTCTTC. It is translated as CASSVRFDRAGEQFF.

The chain has TRBV11-2 and TRBJ1-1; D call uncertain. V lost 5 bases, J lost 9 bases, and 16 bases lay in between. The CDR3 has 13 residues. Germline V gene sequence: CDR1 SGHAT, CDR2 FQNNGV. This CDR3 is CASSPSIAEKAFF. CDR3 in DNA: TGTGCCAGCAGCCCCAGCATTGCGGAGAAAGCTTTCTTT.